This T cell receptor (beta chain) derives from a study of blood T cells in healthy people across ages. The CDR3 runs to 15 residues. Germline V CDR1 and CDR2: SEHNR, FQNEAQ (reference sequence). V shed 5 bases and J shed 1 base, with 13 bases lying between them. A second about 7 to 12 cycle PCR used barcoded and J-beta primers. MiXCR, applied by TCRdb to the 5' RACE reads, yields one record per CDR3 protein. The sample lists more than 450,000 distinct CDR3 sequences; about 28% were seen once. This sample also appeared in a second study, on T cells of mothers and their children.

This TCR derives from a boy aged 2 to 10 in good health. The specimen was blood. The J gene is TRBJ2-3, the V gene TRBV7-9; D gene ambiguous. The CDR3 DNA reads TGTGCCAGCAGCCCCATAAGGACGCGCACAGATACGCAGTATTTT. It translates to CASSPIRTRTDTQYF.